This entry is about one TCR beta chain. Its antigen is not identified. This PCR relied on a set of 60 Vbeta primers and 13 Jbeta primers. Generated by immunoSEQ multiplex PCR, the TCRdb table keeps only in-frame clones and is missing some. The repertoire consists of 99,000 or so clones, with roughly a tenth occurring once and the leading ten covering 5% to 6.5%. This entry comes from a study of cytomegalovirus exposure and HLA in healthy donors. Study findings and constraints: In vitro, three CMV-associated chains proved specific for CMV antigens.

Germline V gene data show CDR1 as MNHEY and CDR2 as SVGAGI. The CDR3 totals 14 residues. V was cut by 0 bases and J by 4 bases, with 6 bases left in between. The chain recombines TRBV6-5 with TRBJ2-2; D gene unclear. The receptor's source is a man aged 40-55 years in good health and CMV-seropositive. Sequences were obtained from PBMCs. The CDR3 reads CASSYSYSTGELFF. The CDR3 coding sequence is TGTGCCAGCAGTTACTCCTACAGCACCGGGGAGCTGTTTTTT.